This T cell receptor (beta chain) was documented in a study of cytomegalovirus exposure and HLA in healthy donors. The wider study: Findings of an earlier analysis included around 100 million unique TCR beta sequences from roughly 190 million T cells. Whole-study findings and limits: The study labeled around 160 TCR beta chains cytomegalovirus-associated. Later work associated fewer than 20,000 TCR beta sequences with HLA alleles at 0.05 false discovery rate.

With respect to this clone: Antigen specificity is unknown.

Germline values: CDR1 SGDLS, CDR2 YYNGEE. The V gene lost 4 bases and the J gene lost 1 base, with 9 bases spanning the gap. This CDR3 region has 14 residues. The PCR was carried out with 60 Vbeta primers and 13 Jbeta primers. Per the authors' pipeline: Counted up in a later analysis, unique TCR beta chains came to some 82 million, with about 9.9 million shared. Profiling relied on immunoSEQ multiplex PCR, and the TCRdb table lists in-frame clones only, not all of them. V and J calls and clone size are as listed in that table; D and trimming were resolved from the DNA. Of about 160,000 clones in the sample, approximately 80% were seen once.

The chain is built from TRBV9 and TRBJ1-3; D gene ambiguous. The TCR originated in a male donor in good health and CMV-seropositive. The sample taken for sequencing was PBMCs. CDR3: CASSLRKSGNTIYF. In nucleotides, the CDR3 is TGTGCCAGCAGCCTCAGGAAGTCTGGAAACACCATATATTTT.